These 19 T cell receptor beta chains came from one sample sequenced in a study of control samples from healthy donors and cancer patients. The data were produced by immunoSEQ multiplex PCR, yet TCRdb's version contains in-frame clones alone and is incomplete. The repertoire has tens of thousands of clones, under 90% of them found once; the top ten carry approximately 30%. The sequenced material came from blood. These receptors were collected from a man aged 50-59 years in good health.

CDR3 protein: CASSQGLAGSQETQYF. The CDR3 DNA reads as TGTGCCAGCAGCCAAGGACTAGCGGGGTCCCAAGAGACCCAGTACTTC. The chain has TRBV7-9 and TRBJ2-5, with 12 nucleotides matching TRBD2. Germline V gene sequence: CDR1 SEHNR, CDR2 FQNEAQ (reference sequence). With V trimmed by 5 bases and J by 1 base, 5 bases remained unmatched. The CDR3 totals 16 residues.

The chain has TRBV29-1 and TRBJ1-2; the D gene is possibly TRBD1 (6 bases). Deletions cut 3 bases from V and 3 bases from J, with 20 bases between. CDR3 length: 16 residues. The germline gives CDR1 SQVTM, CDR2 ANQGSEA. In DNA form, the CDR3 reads TGCAGCGTTGATGTCGGGGGCCAGTCGGTGGACTATGGCTACACCTTC. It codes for CSVDVGGQSVDYGYTF. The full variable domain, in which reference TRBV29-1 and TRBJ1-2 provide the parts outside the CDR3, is SAVISQKPSRDICQRGTSLTIQCQVDSQVTMMFWYRQQPGQSLTLIATANQGSEATYESGFVIDKFPISRPNLTFSTLTVSNMSPEDSSIYLCSVDVGGQSVDYGYTFGSGTRLTVV.

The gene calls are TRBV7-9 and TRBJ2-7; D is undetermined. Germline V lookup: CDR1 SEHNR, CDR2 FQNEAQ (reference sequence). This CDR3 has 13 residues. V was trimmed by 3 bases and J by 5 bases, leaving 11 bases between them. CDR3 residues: CASSFFWENEQYF. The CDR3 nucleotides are TGTGCCAGCAGCTTTTTCTGGGAAAACGAGCAGTACTTC.

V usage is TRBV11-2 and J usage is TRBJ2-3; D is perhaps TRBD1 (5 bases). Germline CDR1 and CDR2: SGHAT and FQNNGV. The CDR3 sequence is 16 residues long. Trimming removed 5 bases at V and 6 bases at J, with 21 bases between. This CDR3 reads CASSPDGAARRDTQYF. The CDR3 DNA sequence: TGTGCCAGCAGCCCAGATGGGGCAGCCAGGCGGGATACGCAGTATTTT.

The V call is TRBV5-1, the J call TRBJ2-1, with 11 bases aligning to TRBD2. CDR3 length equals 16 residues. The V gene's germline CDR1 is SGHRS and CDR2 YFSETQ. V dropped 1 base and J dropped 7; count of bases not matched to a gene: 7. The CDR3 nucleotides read TGCGCCAGCAGCTTGTTTACTAGCGGGAGTTTAAATGAGCAGTTCTTC. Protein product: CASSLFTSGSLNEQFF.

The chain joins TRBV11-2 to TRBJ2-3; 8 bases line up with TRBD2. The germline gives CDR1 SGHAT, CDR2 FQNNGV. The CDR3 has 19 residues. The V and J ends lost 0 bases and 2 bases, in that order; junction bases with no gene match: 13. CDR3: CASSLDVFGAGGSTDTQYF. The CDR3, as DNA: TGTGCCAGCAGCTTAGACGTCTTCGGGGCGGGGGGTTCCACAGATACGCAGTATTTT.

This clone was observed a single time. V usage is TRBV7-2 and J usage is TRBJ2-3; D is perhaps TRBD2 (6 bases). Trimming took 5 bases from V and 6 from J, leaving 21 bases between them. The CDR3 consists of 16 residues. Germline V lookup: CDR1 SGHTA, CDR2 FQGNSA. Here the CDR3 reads CASSRSGRGLSDTQYF. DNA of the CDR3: TGTGCCAGCAGCCGGTCAGGGCGGGGCCTTTCGGATACGCAGTATTTT.

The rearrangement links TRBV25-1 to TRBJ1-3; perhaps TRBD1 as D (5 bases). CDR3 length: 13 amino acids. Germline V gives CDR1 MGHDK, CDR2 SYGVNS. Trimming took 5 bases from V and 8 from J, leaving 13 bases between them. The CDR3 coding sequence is TGTGCCAGCAGTTCACAGGTCGGGGACACCATATATTTT. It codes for CASSSQVGDTIYF.

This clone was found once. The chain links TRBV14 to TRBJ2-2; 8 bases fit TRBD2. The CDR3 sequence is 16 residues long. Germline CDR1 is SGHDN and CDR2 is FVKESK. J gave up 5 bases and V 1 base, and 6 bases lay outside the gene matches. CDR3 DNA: TGTGCCAGCAGCCAAGTCGCGGGGGGATGGACCGGGGAGCTGTTTTTT. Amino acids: CASSQVAGGWTGELFF.

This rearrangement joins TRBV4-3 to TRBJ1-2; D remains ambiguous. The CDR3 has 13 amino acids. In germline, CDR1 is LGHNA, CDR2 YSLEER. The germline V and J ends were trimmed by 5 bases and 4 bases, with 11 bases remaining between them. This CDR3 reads CASSVGVGYGYTF. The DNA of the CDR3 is TGCGCCAGCAGCGTCGGGGTAGGCTATGGCTACACCTTC.

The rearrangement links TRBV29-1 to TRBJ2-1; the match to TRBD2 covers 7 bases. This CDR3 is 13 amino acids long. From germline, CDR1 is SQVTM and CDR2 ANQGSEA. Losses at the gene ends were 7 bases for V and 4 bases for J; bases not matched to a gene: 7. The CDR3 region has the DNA TGCAGCGCATCTAGCGGTTTATACAATGAGCAGTTCTTC. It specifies CSASSGLYNEQFF.

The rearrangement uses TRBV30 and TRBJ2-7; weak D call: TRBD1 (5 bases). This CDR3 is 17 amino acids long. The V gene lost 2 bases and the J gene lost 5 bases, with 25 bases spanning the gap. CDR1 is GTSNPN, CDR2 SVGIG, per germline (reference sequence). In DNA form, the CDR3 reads TGTGCCTGGAGTAAAATAGACCGGGCAGGGCTAAAAAACGAGCAGTACTTC. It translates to CAWSKIDRAGLKNEQYF. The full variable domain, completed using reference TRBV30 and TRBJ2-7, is SQTIHQWPATLVQPVGSPLSLECTVEGTSNPNLYWYRQAAGRGLQLLFYSVGIGQISSEVPQNLSASRPQDRQFILSSKKLLLSDSGFYLCAWSKIDRAGLKNEQYFGPGTRLTVT.

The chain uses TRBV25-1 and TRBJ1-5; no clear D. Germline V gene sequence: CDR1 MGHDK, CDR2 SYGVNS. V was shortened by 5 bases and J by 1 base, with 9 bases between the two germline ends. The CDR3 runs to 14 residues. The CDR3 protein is CASSRGHSNQPQHF. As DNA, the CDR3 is TGTGCCAGCAGTCGTGGCCACAGCAATCAGCCCCAGCATTTT.

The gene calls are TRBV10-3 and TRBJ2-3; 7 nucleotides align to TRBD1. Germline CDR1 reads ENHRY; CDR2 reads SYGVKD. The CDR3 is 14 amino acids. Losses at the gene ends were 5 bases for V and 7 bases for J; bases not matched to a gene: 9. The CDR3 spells CAISWEGGQNTQYF. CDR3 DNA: TGTGCCATCAGTTGGGAAGGGGGCCAAAATACGCAGTATTTT.

CDR3 bases: TGTGCCAGCAGCTTAGCGCCTAGCGGGACGTACAATGAGCAGTTCTTC. This sequence encodes CASSLAPSGTYNEQFF. The V gene is TRBV7-9, the J gene TRBJ2-1; 9 bases are a match to TRBD2. The ends lost 0 bases at V and 4 bases at J; junction bases unmatched: 4. CDR3 size: 16 residues. Germline CDR1 is SEHNR and CDR2 is FQNEAQ (reference sequence).

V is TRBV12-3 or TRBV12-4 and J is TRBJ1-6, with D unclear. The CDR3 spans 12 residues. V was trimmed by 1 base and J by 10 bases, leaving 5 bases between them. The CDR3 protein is CASSLGESPLHF. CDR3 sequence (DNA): TGTGCCAGCAGTTTAGGGGAATCACCCCTCCACTTT.

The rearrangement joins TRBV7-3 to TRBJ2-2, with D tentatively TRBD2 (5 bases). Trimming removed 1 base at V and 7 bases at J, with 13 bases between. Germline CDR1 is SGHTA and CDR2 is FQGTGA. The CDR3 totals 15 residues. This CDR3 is CASSLNPGLIGELFF. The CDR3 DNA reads TGTGCCAGCAGCTTAAACCCGGGGTTAATCGGGGAGCTGTTTTTT.

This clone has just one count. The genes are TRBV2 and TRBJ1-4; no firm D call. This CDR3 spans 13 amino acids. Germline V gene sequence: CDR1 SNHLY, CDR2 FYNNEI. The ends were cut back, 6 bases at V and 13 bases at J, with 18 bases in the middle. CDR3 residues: CASSKPPRIGLFF. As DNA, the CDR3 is TGTGCCAGCAGCAAGCCCCCCCGTATCGGACTGTTTTTT.

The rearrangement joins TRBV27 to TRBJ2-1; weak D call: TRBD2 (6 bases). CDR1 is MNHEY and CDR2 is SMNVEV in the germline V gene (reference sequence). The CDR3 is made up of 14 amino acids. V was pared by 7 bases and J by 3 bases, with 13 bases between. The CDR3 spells CASKEGRSYNEQFF. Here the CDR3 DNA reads TGTGCCAGCAAGGAGGGGAGGAGCTACAATGAGCAGTTCTTC.